This T cell receptor beta chain was sequenced during a study of cytomegalovirus exposure and HLA in healthy donors. Germline CDR1 is ENHRY and CDR2 is SYGVKD. The CDR3 is 13 amino acids. 60 Vbeta and 13 Jbeta primers were used in PCR. Here immunoSEQ multiplex PCR was the method, and the copy in TCRdb shows in-frame clones only, minus some. The profile shows 110,000 or so clones, over 75% of them singletons. The source material was PBMCs. The receptor was isolated from a middle-aged man in good health and CMV-seronegative. The V and J genes are TRBV10-3 and TRBJ2-2, with 10 bases identical to TRBD1. The CDR3 DNA reads TGTGGGACAGGGGGTTATAACACCGGGGAGCTGTTTTTT. This sequence encodes CGTGGYNTGELFF.